A selection of T cell receptor beta chains follows, all from one sample in a study of blood T cells in healthy people across ages. In TCRdb, the 5' RACE reads were re-called with MiXCR into one record per CDR3 protein. The table includes roughly 800,000 distinct CDR3 sequences, roughly 25% detected once. In addition, the sample was reused for a study of T cells of mothers and their children.

Material: blood. The receptors here all came from a boy under 18 in good health. The CDR3 runs from the conserved cysteine through the conserved F or W. Each record gives: CDR3 protein, CDR3 DNA, J gene, clone size, D gene, V gene. D genes are given only for firm matches. Expanded clones get a size class; other rows say once, few or many, or leave the size out.

CDR3: CASSYGGYNSPLHF; DNA: TGTGCCAGCAGTTACGGGGGCTATAATTCACCCCTCCACTTT; J: TRBJ1-6; size: NA; D: NA; V: TRBV6-5
CDR3: CASSLLGQGLAQHF; DNA: TGTGCCAGCAGCCTTCTCGGACAGGGGCTGGCCCAGCATTTT; J: TRBJ1-5; size: NA; D: TRBD1; V: TRBV7-2
CDR3: CASGLATGAYEQYF; DNA: TGTGCTAGTGGTTTGGCGACAGGGGCCTACGAGCAGTACTTC; J: TRBJ2-7; size: few; D: TRBD1; V: TRBV12-5
CDR3: CASSLSQLNEKLFF; DNA: TGTGCCAGCAGTTTATCGCAGCTAAATGAAAAACTGTTTTTT; J: TRBJ1-4; size: many; D: NA; V: TRBV28
CDR3: CASSSDAGGDDGYTF; DNA: TGTGCCAGCAGCTCGGATGCGGGGGGCGATGATGGCTACACCTTC; J: TRBJ1-2; size: few; D: NA; V: TRBV7-2
CDR3: CSARTGNTEAFF; DNA: TGCAGTGCTCGGACAGGGAACACTGAAGCTTTCTTT; J: TRBJ1-1; size: few; D: TRBD1; V: TRBV20-1
CDR3: CASSSRTGHEQYF; DNA: TGTGCCAGCAGCTCCCGGACCGGGCACGAGCAGTACTTC; J: TRBJ2-7; size: NA; D: NA; V: TRBV9
CDR3: CASSYEKLGAYNEQFF; DNA: TGTGCCAGCAGTTACGAAAAATTGGGGGCTTACAATGAGCAGTTCTTC; J: TRBJ2-1; size: NA; D: NA; V: TRBV6-2/TRBV6-3
CDR3: CASSPRGGVSYEQYF; DNA: TGTGCCAGCAGTCCCCGCGGGGGAGTGTCCTACGAGCAGTACTTC; J: TRBJ2-7; size: NA; D: TRBD2; V: TRBV27
CDR3: CASSPMEEREFIDTQYF; DNA: TGTGCCAGCAGCCCCATGGAGGAGCGGGAGTTTATAGATACGCAGTATTTT; J: TRBJ2-3; size: NA; D: TRBD2; V: TRBV3-1
CDR3: CSARAGGGNEQFF; DNA: TGCAGCGCTAGAGCCGGGGGAGGGAATGAGCAGTTCTTC; J: TRBJ2-1; size: few; D: TRBD2; V: TRBV29-1
CDR3: CASILDSPGELFF; DNA: TGTGCCAGCATTCTGGACAGTCCCGGGGAGCTGTTTTTT; J: TRBJ2-2; size: NA; D: NA; V: TRBV2
CDR3: CSTRQSPNEKLFF; DNA: TGCAGCACTCGACAGAGCCCTAATGAAAAACTGTTTTTT; J: TRBJ1-4; size: few; D: NA; V: TRBV29-1
CDR3: CASSQGYREVSYEQYF; DNA: TGCGCCAGCAGCCAGGGCTACAGGGAGGTCTCCTACGAGCAGTACTTC; J: TRBJ2-7; size: NA; D: NA; V: TRBV4-3
CDR3: CASSKSGSGNSYNEQFF; DNA: TGTGCCAGCAGCAAAAGCGGGAGCGGTAATTCCTACAATGAGCAGTTCTTC; J: TRBJ2-1; size: NA; D: TRBD2; V: TRBV7-8
CDR3: CASSHEGTRNTEAFF; DNA: TGCGCCAGCAGCCACGAGGGGACCCGGAACACTGAAGCTTTCTTT; J: TRBJ1-1; size: NA; D: NA; V: TRBV4-1
CDR3: CASSRNPGTTYEQYF; DNA: TGTGCCAGCAGCCGAAACCCCGGGACGACCTACGAGCAGTACTTC; J: TRBJ2-7; size: NA; D: NA; V: TRBV3-1
CDR3: CASRGVNGWSEQFF; DNA: TGCGCCAGCAGAGGGGTAAACGGTTGGAGTGAGCAGTTCTTC; J: TRBJ2-1; size: NA; D: NA; V: TRBV5-1
CDR3: CASSLRGLAAYNEQFF; DNA: TGTGCCAGCAGCTTACGGGGACTAGCGGCATACAATGAGCAGTTCTTC; J: TRBJ2-1; size: NA; D: TRBD2; V: TRBV7-3
CDR3: CSAQVAKNIQYF; DNA: TGCAGTGCCCAGGTAGCCAAAAACATTCAGTACTTC; J: TRBJ2-4; size: few; D: NA; V: TRBV20-1
CDR3: CASSQDTGTGHYGYTF; DNA: TGTGCCAGCAGCCAAGATACCGGGACAGGTCACTATGGCTACACCTTC; J: TRBJ1-2; size: NA; D: TRBD1; V: TRBV3-1
CDR3: CASSRSLNEQFF; DNA: TGTGCCAGCAGCCGCTCACTAAATGAGCAGTTCTTC; J: TRBJ2-1; size: NA; D: NA; V: TRBV3-1
CDR3: CSAPLADPYYERYF; DNA: TGCAGTGCTCCACTAGCGGATCCATACTACGAGCGGTACTTC; J: TRBJ2-1; size: NA; D: TRBD2; V: TRBV20-1
CDR3: CASSNPSGESDTQYF; DNA: TGTGCCAGCAGCAACCCTAGCGGGGAATCCGATACGCAGTATTTT; J: TRBJ2-3; size: few; D: TRBD2; V: TRBV7-2
CDR3: CATSSGTGTVYEQYF; DNA: TGTGCCACCAGCAGCGGGACAGGGACGGTCTACGAGCAGTACTTC; J: TRBJ2-7; size: NA; D: TRBD1; V: TRBV15
CDR3: CASSHAQGIAGETDTQYF; DNA: TGCGCCAGCAGCCATGCGCAGGGGATAGCGGGAGAGACAGATACGCAGTATTTT; J: TRBJ2-3; size: NA; D: TRBD2; V: TRBV4-1
CDR3: CAISESVGEQFF; DNA: TGTGCCATCAGTGAGTCGGTCGGTGAGCAGTTCTTC; J: TRBJ2-1; size: once; D: NA; V: TRBV10-3
CDR3: CASRGGKTVYEQYF; DNA: TGTGCCAGCAGGGGGGGGAAAACGGTCTACGAGCAGTACTTC; J: TRBJ2-7; size: NA; D: TRBD2; V: TRBV28
CDR3: CASDRQGQETQYF; DNA: TGTGCTAGTGACCGACAGGGCCAAGAGACCCAGTACTTC; J: TRBJ2-5; size: NA; D: TRBD1; V: TRBV12-5
CDR3: CSVDPSGRETQYF; DNA: TGCAGCGTTGATCCTAGCGGGAGGGAGACCCAGTACTTC; J: TRBJ2-5; size: NA; D: TRBD2; V: TRBV29-1
CDR3: CASSTETSGYQETQYF; DNA: TGCGCCAGCAGCACGGAGACTAGCGGGTACCAAGAGACCCAGTACTTC; J: TRBJ2-5; size: few; D: TRBD2; V: TRBV5-1
CDR3: CASSYQGGLTDTQYF; DNA: TGTGCCAGCAGCTACCAAGGGGGACTCACAGATACGCAGTATTTT; J: TRBJ2-3; size: few; D: NA; V: TRBV7-3
CDR3: CASSLRLKTSGTYYNEQFF; DNA: TGTGCCAGCAGCCTCCGACTAAAAACTAGCGGGACCTACTACAATGAGCAGTTCTTC; J: TRBJ2-1; size: NA; D: TRBD2; V: TRBV7-8
CDR3: CASSPDLSYNEQFF; DNA: TGTGCCAGCAGTCCTGACCTCTCGTACAATGAGCAGTTCTTC; J: TRBJ2-1; size: few; D: NA; V: TRBV27
CDR3: CASSDALAGGFSGANVLTF; DNA: TGCGCCAGCAGCGATGCACTAGCGGGGGGATTCTCTGGGGCCAACGTCCTGACTTTC; J: TRBJ2-6; size: few; D: TRBD2; V: TRBV5-1
CDR3: CASSLPGRDEKLFF; DNA: TGTGCCAGCAGTCTCCCAGGGAGGGATGAAAAACTGTTTTTT; J: TRBJ1-4; size: NA; D: NA; V: TRBV2
CDR3: CASSMLGESQETQYF; DNA: TGTGCCAGTAGTATGCTCGGGGAATCGCAAGAGACCCAGTACTTC; J: TRBJ2-5; size: few; D: NA; V: TRBV19
CDR3: CASSRSEQFF; DNA: TGTGCCAGCAGTCGGTCTGAGCAGTTCTTC; J: TRBJ2-1; size: few; D: NA; V: TRBV12-3/TRBV12-4
CDR3: CSAGQGSYNEQFF; DNA: TGCAGCGCTGGACAGGGGTCCTACAATGAGCAGTTCTTC; J: TRBJ2-1; size: many; D: TRBD1; V: TRBV29-1
CDR3: CASSLVAIVGQGDTEAFF; DNA: TGTGCCAGCAGCTTAGTTGCCATTGTAGGACAGGGGGACACTGAAGCTTTCTTT; J: TRBJ1-1; size: NA; D: TRBD1; V: TRBV7-2
CDR3: CASSLGVPGGAQETQYF; DNA: TGTGCCAGCAGCTTAGGAGTCCCAGGGGGGGCCCAAGAGACCCAGTACTTC; J: TRBJ2-5; size: NA; D: NA; V: TRBV7-2
CDR3: CASSLEGVGNEQFF; DNA: TGTGCCAGCAGTTTAGAGGGAGTCGGGAATGAGCAGTTCTTC; J: TRBJ2-1; size: NA; D: NA; V: TRBV12-3/TRBV12-4
CDR3: CSVSRGAGTEAFF; DNA: TGCAGCGTGTCTCGGGGGGCGGGCACTGAAGCTTTCTTT; J: TRBJ1-1; size: NA; D: NA; V: TRBV29-1
CDR3: CSVGEGATYGYTF; DNA: TGCAGCGTTGGGGAGGGGGCTACCTATGGCTACACCTTC; J: TRBJ1-2; size: NA; D: TRBD1; V: TRBV29-1
CDR3: CSASSVNLRGSSYNEQFF; DNA: TGCAGTGCCAGTAGCGTTAACCTGAGGGGGAGCTCCTACAATGAGCAGTTCTTC; J: TRBJ2-1; size: NA; D: NA; V: TRBV20-1
CDR3: CASSKATGRLAGTDTQYF; DNA: TGTGCCAGCAGTAAAGCTACGGGCAGACTAGCGGGCACAGATACGCAGTATTTT; J: TRBJ2-3; size: few; D: TRBD2; V: TRBV6-1